The text below deals with one T cell receptor beta chain. Relying on iRepertoire HTBI primers and Arm-PCR of CDR3 regions, the team built TCR beta libraries. TCRdb analysed the multiplex PCR reads with MiXCR anew, one entry per CDR3 protein. The repertoire has 450,000 to 500,000 distinct CDR3 sequences, about 16% of them found once; the top ten carry less than 15%. This sample was included in a study of regulatory T cells in long-lasting Graves disease. The CDR3 runs to 14 residues. Trimming removed 10 bases at V and 0 bases at J, with 12 bases between. Germline lookup yields CDR1 ENHRY and CDR2 SYGVKD. The time point denotes: newly diagnosed GD, antithyroid drugs for less than 3 months. PBMC-extracted RNA yielded the TCR library. These same data were also listed under a study on T cells in Graves' hyperthyroidism and ophthalmopathy.

The sequence came from a middle-aged man with Graves disease. The chain combines TRBV10-3 with TRBJ2-2; a possible D gene is TRBD2 (6 bases). The sequencing used peripheral blood mononuclear cells (PBMCs), collected at new diagnosis, from a patient treated with antithyroid drugs. CDR3 DNA sequence: TGTGCCACCCGGGGACTGACGAACACCGGGGAGCTGTTTTTT. Protein product: CATRGLTNTGELFF.